A selection of T cell receptor beta chains follows, all from one sample in a study of post-analysis software for immune sequencing data. Each CDR3 protein gets one entry after TCRdb re-called the PCR reads with MiXCR. The table lists fewer than 600,000 distinct CDR3 sequences, roughly 45% of them singletons. Sequenced input: blood. All receptors derive from a girl aged 10 to 17 with multiple sclerosis. The CDR3 runs from the conserved cysteine through the conserved F or W. The D gene is left open where the match is weak. Rows give clone size only sometimes, using once, few, many, or a class for an expanded clone.

>NA|TRBJ2-3|NA|TRBV4-2
TGTGCCAGCAGCCTTCTGGATCCCCACAGCACAGATACGCAGTATTTT
CASSLLDPHSTDTQYF
>TRBD2|TRBJ2-7|NA|TRBV7-2
TGTGCCAGCAGCTCTAAGTCCACCAGCGGGAGCAACGAGCAGTACTTC
CASSSKSTSGSNEQYF
>TRBD2|TRBJ2-1|few|TRBV4-3
TGCGCCAGCAGCCAAGGTTTGGAAGGACTAGCTGCCTCCAATGAGCAGTTCTTC
CASSQGLEGLAASNEQFF
>NA|TRBJ1-5|NA|TRBV21-1
TGTGCCAGCAGCAAAGAAAGGAGGGGGGGCGACTCGAATCAGCCCCAGCATTTT
CASSKERRGGDSNQPQHF
>TRBD1|TRBJ2-7|once|TRBV7-8
TGTGCCGGCAGCTTAGGGGCAGGGGGTTGGTACGAGCAGTACTTC
CAGSLGAGGWYEQYF
>TRBD2|TRBJ2-7|NA|TRBV5-1
TGCGCCAGCAGCTTGGCCGGGGTAGCGGGACGGTACGAGCAGTACTTC
CASSLAGVAGRYEQYF
>TRBD2|TRBJ2-3|many|TRBV5-6
TGTGCCAGCAGCTTGGTCGCTAGCGGGAGAGGAGATACGCAGTATTTT
CASSLVASGRGDTQYF
>TRBD2|TRBJ2-1|NA|TRBV19
TGTGCCACGCGGCGGGCTAGCGGGGCCCACAATGAGCAGTTCTTC
CATRRASGAHNEQFF
>NA|TRBJ2-1|NA|TRBV25-1
TGTGCCAGCAGTGATCCTAGGGTCGGTCCCTACAATGAGCAGTTCTTC
CASSDPRVGPYNEQFF
>NA|TRBJ2-5|NA|TRBV29-1
TGCAGCGTTGATTTCGGGGAGACCCAGTACTTC
CSVDFGETQYF
>NA|TRBJ2-1|NA|TRBV4-2
TGTGCCAGCAGCCAGAAATGGGACTTAATTTACAATGAGCAGTTCTTC
CASSQKWDLIYNEQFF
>NA|TRBJ2-1|NA|TRBV27
TGTGCCAGCAGTCCCCGTTCCAATGAGCAGTTCTTC
CASSPRSNEQFF
>NA|TRBJ2-3|NA|TRBV6-6
TGTGCCAGCAGCAGGGGAGGAAGTCGCTATACGCAGTATTTT
CASSRGGSRYTQYF
>TRBD2|TRBJ2-1|few|TRBV9
TGTGCCAGCAGCGTAGCGACTAGCGGGAGCAATGAGCAGTTCTTC
CASSVATSGSNEQFF
>NA|TRBJ2-1|NA|TRBV12-3/TRBV12-4
TGTGCCAGCAGTTTAGGGCTAGCCAAGGATGAGCAGTTCTTC
CASSLGLAKDEQFF
>TRBD2|TRBJ2-5|few|TRBV6-6
TGTGCCAGCAAGGCTAGCGGGAGGTTATCGGCCGGAGAGACCCAGTACTTC
CASKASGRLSAGETQYF
>TRBD1|TRBJ2-5|NA|TRBV28
TGTGCCAGCGACAGGGTAGGAGAGACCCAGTACTTC
CASDRVGETQYF
>NA|TRBJ2-5|NA|TRBV11-2
TGTGCCAGCAGCTTACTCGCCGATGGAGAGACCCAGTACTTC
CASSLLADGETQYF
>NA|TRBJ1-4|NA|TRBV5-1
TGCGCCAGCAGCTTGTCAGGCAGGATAGGAAATGAAAAACTGTTTTTT
CASSLSGRIGNEKLFF
>TRBD2|TRBJ2-1|NA|TRBV9
TGTGCCAGCAGCGTATCGGCGGGAGGGCCACTCAATGAGCAGTTCTTC
CASSVSAGGPLNEQFF
>TRBD1|TRBJ2-7|NA|TRBV24-1
TGTGCCACCAGTGAAACGGACAGGGGCCACGAGCAGTACTTC
CATSETDRGHEQYF
>TRBD1|TRBJ2-1|NA|TRBV28
TGTGCCAGCAGACCATCGGGACAGGGTTACAGTGAGCAGTTCTTC
CASRPSGQGYSEQFF
>TRBD2|TRBJ2-5|NA|TRBV15
TGTGCCACCAGCTCACAGACATTAGCGGGAGGGTGGCAAGAGACCCAGTACTTC
CATSSQTLAGGWQETQYF
>NA|TRBJ1-5|NA|TRBV28
TGTGCCAGCAGTTCGGATGCCCACCAGCCCCAGCATTTT
CASSSDAHQPQHF
>TRBD2|TRBJ2-2|NA|TRBV12-3/TRBV12-4
TGTGCCAGCAGCTTAGCGGGAGGAGAGATCGCCGGGGAGCTGTTTTTT
CASSLAGGEIAGELFF
>NA|TRBJ2-5|NA|TRBV2
TGTGCCAGCAGTGCCTTCGAGTCTTCAGTGGAGACCCAGTACTTC
CASSAFESSVETQYF
>TRBD2|TRBJ2-7|NA|TRBV19
TGTGCCAGTAGTATTTCCTCGCGGGAGGACTACGAGCAGTACTTC
CASSISSREDYEQYF
>NA|TRBJ1-1|NA|TRBV7-9
TGTGCCAGCAGCTTCCCAGGGCGGAGAGGGGACACTGAAGCTTTCTTT
CASSFPGRRGDTEAFF
>TRBD2|TRBJ2-1|NA|TRBV29-1
TGCAGCGTTGACTGGGGGGGTCGGATTACTGAGCAGTTCTTC
CSVDWGGRITEQFF
>NA|TRBJ2-5|few|TRBV6-5
TGTGCCAGCAGTTTCGACATGGGGGGAGAGACCCAGTACTTC
CASSFDMGGETQYF
>NA|TRBJ2-7|once|TRBV7-9
TGTGCCAGCAGCTTAACGCCCGGGGCGGCTTCCTACGAGCAGTACTTC
CASSLTPGAASYEQYF
>NA|TRBJ2-1|NA|TRBV5-1
TGCGCCAGCAGCTTGGCGTTATACAGAGACCACTACAATGAGCAGTTCTTC
CASSLALYRDHYNEQFF
>NA|TRBJ2-5|many|TRBV29-1
TGCAGCGTTCCACCCCCGGGGACCTTACAAGAGACCCAGTACTTC
CSVPPPGTLQETQYF
>NA|TRBJ2-7|few|TRBV6-5
TGTGCCAGCAGTTACGGCGGGTTCGCCTACGAGCAGTACTTC
CASSYGGFAYEQYF
>TRBD2|TRBJ2-7|few|TRBV20-1
TGCAGTGCTAGGAGAGGGACTAGCGGAACGTACTCCTACGAGCAGTACTTC
CSARRGTSGTYSYEQYF
>TRBD2|TRBJ2-3|NA|TRBV12-3/TRBV12-4
TGTGCCAGCAGTCACCGGGGACTAGCGAGCACAGATACGGAGTATTTT
CASSHRGLASTDTEYF
>NA|TRBJ1-1|few|TRBV20-1
TGCAGTGCTAGGAAATTTAGTGGGCAGAACACTGAAGCTTTCTTT
CSARKFSGQNTEAFF
>TRBD2|TRBJ2-5|NA|TRBV15
TGTGCCACCAGCTCACGGGGGGGCGGAGAGACCCAGTACTTC
CATSSRGGGETQYF
>TRBD2|TRBJ2-1|few|TRBV29-1
TGCAGCGTTGAAGGCGGGAGGCTGACCTACAATGAGCAGTTCTTC
CSVEGGRLTYNEQFF
>NA|TRBJ2-1|NA|TRBV27
TGTGCCAGCAGTTTAGGGACCGAATCCTACAATGAGCAGTTCTTC
CASSLGTESYNEQFF
>NA|TRBJ2-3|NA|TRBV20-1
TGCAGTGCCCCAATAGGCGGGTCGAGCACAGATACGCAGTATTTT
CSAPIGGSSTDTQYF
>NA|TRBJ2-7|NA|TRBV5-1
TGCGCCAGCAGCGTTGAGGGACCCTCCTACGAGCAGTACTTC
CASSVEGPSYEQYF
>TRBD2|TRBJ2-7|NA|TRBV27
TGTGCCAGCAGTTCAACGGGGGAGGGACCCTACGAGCAGTACTTC
CASSSTGEGPYEQYF
>NA|TRBJ2-2|NA|TRBV7-2
TGTGCCAGCACCCTAACATCGAACACCGGGGAGCTGTTTTTT
CASTLTSNTGELFF
>TRBD1|TRBJ1-6|NA|TRBV20-1
TGCAGTGCCCCGGGACAGGGGGACGAATTATGGTCACCCCTCCACTTT
CSAPGQGDELWSPLHF
>TRBD2|TRBJ2-1|NA|TRBV11-2
TGTGCCAGCAGCTTCGGGACTAGCGGGAGGGCCCTCGAAGAGCAGTTCTTC
CASSFGTSGRALEEQFF
>NA|TRBJ2-1|NA|TRBV12-3/TRBV12-4
TGTGCCAGCAGTAGGTGGAATGAGCAGTTCTTC
CASSRWNEQFF
>TRBD1|TRBJ2-5|NA|TRBV10-3
TGTGCCATCAGCAAATCCGGGACAGGGGCAGGTGGAGAGACCCAGTACTTC
CAISKSGTGAGGETQYF
>TRBD1|TRBJ2-7|few|TRBV9
TGTGCCAGCAGCCCTCGCGGACAGGGGGGGGCCTACGAGCAGTACTTC
CASSPRGQGGAYEQYF